Following are 3 T cell receptor beta chains from one sample sequenced in a study of T-cell reconstitution after alpha-beta-depleted transplantation in children. A TCRbeta library incorporating unique molecular identifiers was prepared. TCRdb reanalysed the PCR reads using MiXCR and keeps one entry per CDR3 protein. The profile shows about 260,000 distinct CDR3 sequences, 9.5% to 13% of them singletons. The sample consisted of peripheral blood, taken 180 days after TCRalphabeta/CD19-depleted stem cell transplant. Every receptor here comes from a male patient under 10 years old who had a stem cell transplant for chronic granulomatous disease, so the T cells may come from the graft donor.

This clonotype has ten or more counts. CDR3 sequence reads: CSAYSGSSYEQYF. CDR3 sequence (DNA): TGCAGTGCTTATAGCGGGAGCTCCTACGAGCAGTACTTC. The V call is TRBV20-1, the J call TRBJ2-7, with 9 bases aligning to TRBD2. The germline gives CDR1 DFQATT, CDR2 SNEGSKA (reference sequence). CDR3 length: 13 amino acids. The trim removed 5 bases at V and 0 bases at J, leaving 2 bases unmatched.

The sample holds many counts of this clonotype. This chain joins TRBV29-1 and TRBJ2-3, with D possibly matching TRBD1 (5 bases). CDR3 size: 13 residues. The V and J ends lost 4 bases and 2 bases respectively, with 10 bases between them. The germline V gene has CDR1 SQVTM and CDR2 ANQGSEA. CDR3: CSVGRAPTDTQYF. In nucleotides, the CDR3 is TGCAGCGTTGGCAGGGCTCCCACAGATACGCAGTATTTT.

The table lists this clonotype with many counts. The chain recombines TRBV7-8 with TRBJ2-7; possibly TRBD1 or TRBD2 for D (5 bases each). Germline loops: CDR1 SGHVS, CDR2 FQNEAQ. This CDR3 is built from 14 residues. Trimming took 5 bases from V and 7 from J, leaving 18 bases between them. The CDR3 loop is CASSQLIGTGEQYF. The CDR3 nucleotides are TGTGCCAGCAGCCAACTAATTGGGACGGGGGAGCAGTACTTC. Variable domain in full (rest from reference TRBV7-8 and TRBJ2-7): GAGVSQSPRYKVAKRGQDVALRCDPISGHVSLFWYQQALGQGPEFLTYFQNEAQLDKSGLPSDRFFAERPEGSVSTLKIQRTQQEDSAVYLCASSQLIGTGEQYFGPGTRLTVT.